The 16 T cell receptor beta chains given below trace back to one sample, sequenced in a study of cytomegalovirus exposure and HLA in healthy donors. Data came from immunoSEQ multiplex PCR; TCRdb stores just in-frame clones and leaves some out. The data show approximately 160,000 clones, over 80% seen once. Input material: PBMCs. The receptors come from a man aged 30-40 years in good health and CMV-seropositive.

The rearrangement uses TRBV19 and TRBJ1-1; D perhaps matches TRBD1 (5 bases). CDR3 length: 15 residues. Germline V gene data show CDR1 as LNHDA and CDR2 as SQIVND (reference sequence). The V end was cut by 3 bases, the J end by 1 base, with 12 bases between. The CDR3, as DNA: TGTGCCAGTAGTATTTTGCGGGGGACGAACACTGAAGCTTTCTTT. This gives the protein CASSILRGTNTEAFF.

This chain joins TRBV19 and TRBJ2-7, with a tentative D call TRBD1 (5 bases). V was cut by 5 bases and J by 3 bases, with 11 bases left in between. The CDR3 has 13 residues. Germline V gives CDR1 LNHDA, CDR2 SQIVND (reference sequence). The CDR3 DNA sequence: TGTGCCAGTAGTCTCGCAGGGATCTACGAGCAGTACTTC. Amino acids: CASSLAGIYEQYF.

The chain carries TRBV27 and TRBJ1-2; TRBD1 agrees at 7 bases. CDR3 length: 13 amino acids. Trimming at V came to 4 bases and at J to 8 bases, leaving 7 bases not matched to a gene. The germline gives CDR1 MNHEY, CDR2 SMNVEV (reference sequence). The CDR3 loop is CASSSLTGQGYTF. The CDR3 region has the DNA TGTGCCAGCAGTTCATTGACAGGGCAAGGCTACACCTTC.

V gene TRBV7-2 combines with J gene TRBJ2-7; 9 positions agree with TRBD2. Germline assignment: CDR1 SGHTA and CDR2 FQGNSA. The ends lost 5 bases at V and 1 base at J; junction bases unmatched: 6. The CDR3 runs to 15 residues. CDR3 nucleotide sequence: TGTGCCAGCAGCCTGCGGGGGGGCCGGTCCTACGAGCAGTACTTC. Amino acid sequence: CASSLRGGRSYEQYF.

V is TRBV6-5 and J is TRBJ2-5; no reliable D call. CDR1 and CDR2 (germline): MNHEY, SVGAGI. V was shortened by 0 bases and J by 5 bases, with 7 bases between the two germline ends. The CDR3 spans 13 residues. Here the CDR3 reads CASSYSSKETQYF. The CDR3, as DNA: TGTGCCAGCAGTTACTCGAGTAAGGAGACCCAGTACTTC.

V and J are TRBV29-1 and TRBJ2-1, with D possibly TRBD1 on 6 matching bases. V lost 3 bases and J 2 bases, leaving 17 bases between the germline ends. The CDR3 runs to 16 residues. From germline, CDR1 is SQVTM and CDR2 ANQGSEA. The CDR3 DNA follows: TGCAGCGTTGATGGGACCCGGGACACCACCTACAATGAGCAGTTCTTC. Its protein is CSVDGTRDTTYNEQFF.

This sequence joins TRBV7-2 and TRBJ2-7, with a possible D match to TRBD1 (5 bases). Per the germline V gene, CDR1 is SGHTA and CDR2 is FQGNSA. V gave up 1 base and J gave up 5 bases, with 12 bases separating them. The CDR3 sequence is 14 residues long. The CDR3 nucleotides are TGTGCCAGCAGCTTAGGCAGGGCTCTTGACGAGCAGTACTTC. Encoded protein: CASSLGRALDEQYF.

This clone was picked up one time. The chain combines TRBV30 with TRBJ2-7, with D possibly matching TRBD1 (5 bases). The CDR3 has 17 amino acids. From germline, CDR1 is GTSNPN and CDR2 SVGIG (reference sequence). V lost 2 bases to trimming and J lost 0 bases, with 20 bases between them. For the CDR3, the DNA is TGTGCCTGGAGTAGCCCCTTTGGCAGGGTGTCCTCCTACGAGCAGTACTTC. Amino acid sequence: CAWSSPFGRVSSYEQYF.

The chain employs TRBV18 and TRBJ2-3, with TRBD1 matching over 8 bases. The CDR3 extends over 14 amino acids. V shed 3 bases, J shed 1 base, and the junction held 0 bases outside the gene matches. Germline values: CDR1 KGHSH, CDR2 LQKENI. DNA of the CDR3: TGTGCCAGCTCACCGACAGGGGGCACAGATACGCAGTATTTT. This encodes CASSPTGGTDTQYF.

V and J are TRBV27 and TRBJ2-3, with 8 bases matching TRBD2. Trimming removed 10 bases from V and 2 bases from J; junction bases left unmatched: 17. The length of the CDR3 is 17 residues. CDR1 MNHEY and CDR2 SMNVEV come from the germline V gene (reference sequence). The CDR3: CATQDRGGRGNTDTQYF. The CDR3 coding sequence is TGTGCCACCCAAGACCGGGGGGGAAGAGGGAACACAGATACGCAGTATTTT.

Note on this clone: Compared with germline, one end of the junction differs, possibly owing to a read error. This rearrangement joins TRBV4-3 to TRBJ1-2, with 8 bases lining up with TRBD1. Germline V gene sequence: CDR1 LGHNA, CDR2 YSLEER. This CDR3 region has 14 residues. CDR3 loop: CASSQEGQGRCYTF. The CDR3 DNA is TGCGCCAGCAGTCAAGAAGGACAGGGTAGGTGCTACACCTTC.

This chain connects TRBV11-2 to TRBJ1-2; 7 nucleotides align to TRBD1. Germline loops: CDR1 SGHAT, CDR2 FQNNGV. Trimming took 1 base from V and 5 from J; bases not matched to a gene: 4. The CDR3 has 14 residues. CDR3 loop: CASSLVGTAYGYTF. DNA of the CDR3: TGTGCCAGCAGCTTAGTAGGGACAGCTTATGGCTACACCTTC.

The chain is built from TRBV19 and TRBJ2-1; tentatively, D is TRBD2 (6 bases). Looked up from germline, CDR1 is LNHDA and CDR2 is SQIVND (reference sequence). This CDR3 has 15 residues. V lost 0 bases to trimming and J lost 2 bases, with 8 bases between them. The CDR3 is CASSIDRGTYNEQFF. CDR3 in DNA: TGTGCCAGTAGTATAGATCGGGGGACCTACAATGAGCAGTTCTTC.

The chain uses TRBV7-2 and TRBJ2-5; the match to TRBD2 covers 9 bases. This CDR3 has 15 residues. The germline V gene encodes CDR1 SGHTA and CDR2 FQGNSA. With V trimmed by 3 bases and J by 2 bases, 4 bases remained unmatched. CDR3: CASSFSGGKQETQYF. The CDR3 DNA is TGTGCCAGCAGCTTTAGCGGGGGCAAACAAGAGACCCAGTACTTC.

This chain links TRBV19 with TRBJ1-2, with 8 nucleotides matching TRBD1. This CDR3 is 16 amino acids long. Germline CDR1 and CDR2: LNHDA and SQIVND (reference sequence). The junction had 11 bases not matched to a gene; V was cut back by 6 bases and J by 2 bases. CDR3 nucleotides: TGTGCCAGTAGAGCCGCAGGGGGCGCGTTCAACTATGGCTACACCTTC. Translating gives CASRAAGGAFNYGYTF.

This clone has a single count. This chain links TRBV9 with TRBJ2-5, with D unclear. The CDR3 length is 15 residues. The ends were cut back, 0 bases at V and 2 bases at J, with 11 bases in the middle. Germline V gene lookup returns CDR1 SGDLS and CDR2 YYNGEE. DNA of the CDR3: TGTGCCAGCAGCGTAGCTCGTAGAGGACAAGAGACCCAGTACTTC. This sequence encodes CASSVARRGQETQYF.